This TCR beta chain is drawn from a study of blood T cell repertoires in COVID-19. Turning to the study itself: There were acute and convalescent COVID-19 samples, and they came from the United States, Italy and Spain.

Germline values: CDR1 SGHTA, CDR2 FQGTGA. CDR3 length equals 14 residues. V was shortened by 4 bases and J by 6 bases, with 16 bases between the two germline ends. Enrolment of Seattle patients took place during active infection, and they were followed longitudinally. The authors' processing: Reference gene primer amplification gave estimated nucleated cell counts. Generated by immunoSEQ multiplex PCR, the TCRdb table keeps only in-frame clones and is missing some. V and J calls plus clone size are reproduced from that table; the DNA served to infer D and trimming. The repertoire has tens of thousands of clones, about 90% of them found once; the top ten carry 6.5% to 8.5%.

This sequence joins TRBV7-3 and TRBJ2-7; D may be TRBD1 (5 bases). Sequenced input: peripheral blood. This sequence was found in a man aged 18 to 30 with COVID-19, enrolled during active disease. CDR3 sequence: CASSSSGPRGEQYF. Here the CDR3 DNA reads TGTGCCAGCAGCTCTTCCGGACCTAGGGGCGAGCAGTACTTC.